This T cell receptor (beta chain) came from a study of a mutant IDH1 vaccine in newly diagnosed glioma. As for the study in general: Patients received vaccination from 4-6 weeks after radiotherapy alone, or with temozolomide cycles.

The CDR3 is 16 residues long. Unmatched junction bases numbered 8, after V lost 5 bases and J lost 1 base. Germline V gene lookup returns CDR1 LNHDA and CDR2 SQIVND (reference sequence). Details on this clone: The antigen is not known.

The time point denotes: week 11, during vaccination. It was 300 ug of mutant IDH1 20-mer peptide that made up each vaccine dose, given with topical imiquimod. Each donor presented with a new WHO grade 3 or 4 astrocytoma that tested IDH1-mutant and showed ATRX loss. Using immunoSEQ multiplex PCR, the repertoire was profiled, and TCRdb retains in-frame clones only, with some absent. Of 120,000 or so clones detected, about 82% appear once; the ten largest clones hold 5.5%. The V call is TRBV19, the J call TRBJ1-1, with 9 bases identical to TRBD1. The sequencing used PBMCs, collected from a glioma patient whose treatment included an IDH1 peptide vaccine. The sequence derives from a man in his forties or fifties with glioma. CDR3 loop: CASSPQLGQGNTEAFF. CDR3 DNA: TGTGCCAGTAGTCCACAACTGGGACAGGGGAACACTGAAGCTTTCTTT.